What follows is one T cell receptor beta chain and its context. These data originate in a study of technical replicates of blood from a few donors. CDR1 and CDR2 from the germline V gene are ENHRY and SYGVKD. V was trimmed by 4 bases and J by 8 bases, leaving 9 bases between them. The CDR3 is 12 residues long. Profiled with immunoSEQ multiplex PCR; TCRdb holds only in-frame clones, not every one. The top ten clones hold more than 5% of a sample with roughly 59,000 clones, around 87% of them seen once. The clonotype was recovered from a human donor in good health. Some clones in this sample may be carry-over from other donors' samples. Sequenced material: PBMCs. The V call is TRBV10-3, the J call TRBJ2-1, with a possible D match to TRBD2 (5 bases). The CDR3 sequence: CAISGVRDEQFF. The CDR3 DNA reads TGTGCCATCAGTGGCGTGAGGGATGAGCAGTTCTTC.